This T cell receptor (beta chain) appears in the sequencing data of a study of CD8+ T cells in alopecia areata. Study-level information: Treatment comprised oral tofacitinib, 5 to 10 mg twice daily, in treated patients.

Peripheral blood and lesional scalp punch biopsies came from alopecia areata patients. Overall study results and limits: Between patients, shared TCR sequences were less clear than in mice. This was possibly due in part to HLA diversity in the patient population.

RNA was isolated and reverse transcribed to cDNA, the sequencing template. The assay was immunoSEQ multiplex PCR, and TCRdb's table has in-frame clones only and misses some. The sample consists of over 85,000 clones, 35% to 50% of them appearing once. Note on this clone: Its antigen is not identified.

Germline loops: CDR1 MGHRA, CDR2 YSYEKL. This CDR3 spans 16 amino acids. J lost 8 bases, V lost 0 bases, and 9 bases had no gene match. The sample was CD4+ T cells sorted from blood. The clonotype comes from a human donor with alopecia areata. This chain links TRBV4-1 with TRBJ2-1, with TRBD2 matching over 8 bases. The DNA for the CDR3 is TGCGCCAGCAGCCAAGATGGTTATACGGGAGGGGATGAGCAGTTCTTC. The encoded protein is CASSQDGYTGGDEQFF.